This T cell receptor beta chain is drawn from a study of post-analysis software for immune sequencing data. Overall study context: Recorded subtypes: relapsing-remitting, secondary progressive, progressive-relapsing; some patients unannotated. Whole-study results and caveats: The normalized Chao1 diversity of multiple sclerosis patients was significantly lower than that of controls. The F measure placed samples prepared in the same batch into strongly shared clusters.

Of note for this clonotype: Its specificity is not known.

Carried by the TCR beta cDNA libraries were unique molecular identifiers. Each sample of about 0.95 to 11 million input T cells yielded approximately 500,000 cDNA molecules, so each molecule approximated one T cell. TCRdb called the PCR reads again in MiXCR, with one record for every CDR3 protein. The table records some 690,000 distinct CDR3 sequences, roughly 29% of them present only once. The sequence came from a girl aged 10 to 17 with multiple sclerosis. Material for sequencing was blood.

The CDR3 DNA follows: TGTGCCAGCAAACCTCCAAGGGGCACTGAAGCTTTCTTT. Protein: CASKPPRGTEAFF. The V call is TRBV27, the J call TRBJ1-1; a possible D gene is TRBD1 (5 bases). Germline V gene lookup returns CDR1 MNHEY and CDR2 SMNVEV (reference sequence). The CDR3 has 13 residues. V shed 7 bases and J shed 4 bases, with 13 bases lying between them.